The subject of this entry is one TCR beta chain. This sample was taken from a study of OX40 agonist ivuxolimab in advanced cancers. The CDR3 has 16 residues. Per germline, CDR1 SGHTA and CDR2 FQGNSA. The ends lost 3 bases at V and 8 bases at J; junction bases unmatched: 9. Repertoires were generated with immunoSEQ multiplex PCR, while TCRdb's copy carries only in-frame clones and drops some. The sample consists of roughly 15,000 clones, about four fifths of them appearing once. The receptor was derived from an adult with an advanced solid tumor such as melanoma, head and neck, liver or kidney cancer. The material was CD4+ or CD8+ T cells sorted from blood, obtained in a trial of the OX40 agonist ivuxolimab. The rearrangement uses TRBV7-2 and TRBJ2-3, with 12 bases lining up with TRBD2. CDR3 bases: TGTGCCAGCAGCTTTGGACTAGCGGGGACCCTTGGTACGCAGTATTTT. The encoded protein is CASSFGLAGTLGTQYF.